The 6 T cell receptor beta chains in this list originate from one sample, sequenced in a study of cytomegalovirus exposure and HLA in healthy donors. The PCR was carried out with 60 Vbeta primers and 13 Jbeta primers. The data were produced by immunoSEQ multiplex PCR, yet TCRdb's version contains in-frame clones alone and is incomplete. The sample records 150,000 to 200,000 clones, around four fifths being singletons. The sample was PBMCs. Receptor source: a woman in her fifties or sixties in good health and CMV-seronegative.

This chain links TRBV5-6 with TRBJ1-5; D might be TRBD1 (5 bases). The CDR3 runs 15 residues. Trimming cost V 2 bases and J 4 bases, with 13 bases left between them. Germline lookup yields CDR1 SGHDT and CDR2 YYEEEE. The CDR3: CASSLWGRNNQPQHF. CDR3 coding DNA: TGTGCCAGCAGCTTATGGGGCAGAAATAATCAGCCCCAGCATTTT.

CDR3 residues: CASSLDFRTGRSGYTF. CDR3 bases: TGTGCCAGCAGCTTAGATTTTCGGACAGGGCGGTCTGGCTACACCTTC. The gene calls are TRBV7-2 and TRBJ1-2, with TRBD1 matching 8 bases. The CDR3 spans 16 residues. CDR1 SGHTA and CDR2 FQGNSA come from the germline V gene. V lost 1 base and J lost 7; bases outside the gene matches: 11.

V is TRBV10-3 and J is TRBJ2-7; possible D gene TRBD1, 6 bases. This CDR3 comprises 14 residues. Germline values: CDR1 ENHRY, CDR2 SYGVKD. V was shortened by 6 bases and J by 2 bases, with 14 bases between the two germline ends. CDR3: CAIRAEGGTYEQYF. Written as DNA, the CDR3 is TGTGCCATCAGGGCGGAAGGGGGAACCTACGAGCAGTACTTC.

This clone was observed a few times. This chain uses TRBV18 with TRBJ1-5, with a possible D match to TRBD1 (5 bases). From germline, CDR1 is KGHSH and CDR2 LQKENI. The V gene lost 6 bases and the J gene lost 4 bases, with 16 bases spanning the gap. The CDR3 is 15 amino acids. The DNA for the CDR3 is TGTGCCAGCTCTCCTTGGGGGGGAGAAAATCAGCCCCAGCATTTT. Translation gives CASSPWGGENQPQHF.

This clone was observed once. For the CDR3, the DNA is TGTGCCAGCAGCTTAGATTCGTGGGACAGTCCCAGCTATGGCTACACCTTC. This gives the protein CASSLDSWDSPSYGYTF. This chain links TRBV7-2 with TRBJ1-2; 7 bases fit TRBD1. The length of the CDR3 is 17 residues. Per the germline V gene, CDR1 is SGHTA and CDR2 is FQGNSA. The V and J ends lost 1 base and 4 bases, in that order; junction bases with no gene match: 12.

The rearrangement joins TRBV2 to TRBJ1-1, with 7 bases matching TRBD1. With V trimmed by 8 bases and J by 5 bases, 5 bases remained unmatched. The germline CDR1 and CDR2 sequences are SNHLY and FYNNEI. CDR3 size: 12 residues. CDR3 sequence: CASGTVLTEAFF. The CDR3 coding sequence is TGTGCCAGCGGGACAGTCTTAACTGAAGCTTTCTTT. Full variable domain (outside the CDR3, taken from reference TRBV2 and TRBJ1-1): EPEVTQTPSHQVTQMGQEVILRCVPISNHLYFYWYRQILGQKVEFLVSFYNNEISEKSEIFDDQFSVERPDGSNFTLKIRSTKLEDSAMYFCASGTVLTEAFFGQGTRLTVV.